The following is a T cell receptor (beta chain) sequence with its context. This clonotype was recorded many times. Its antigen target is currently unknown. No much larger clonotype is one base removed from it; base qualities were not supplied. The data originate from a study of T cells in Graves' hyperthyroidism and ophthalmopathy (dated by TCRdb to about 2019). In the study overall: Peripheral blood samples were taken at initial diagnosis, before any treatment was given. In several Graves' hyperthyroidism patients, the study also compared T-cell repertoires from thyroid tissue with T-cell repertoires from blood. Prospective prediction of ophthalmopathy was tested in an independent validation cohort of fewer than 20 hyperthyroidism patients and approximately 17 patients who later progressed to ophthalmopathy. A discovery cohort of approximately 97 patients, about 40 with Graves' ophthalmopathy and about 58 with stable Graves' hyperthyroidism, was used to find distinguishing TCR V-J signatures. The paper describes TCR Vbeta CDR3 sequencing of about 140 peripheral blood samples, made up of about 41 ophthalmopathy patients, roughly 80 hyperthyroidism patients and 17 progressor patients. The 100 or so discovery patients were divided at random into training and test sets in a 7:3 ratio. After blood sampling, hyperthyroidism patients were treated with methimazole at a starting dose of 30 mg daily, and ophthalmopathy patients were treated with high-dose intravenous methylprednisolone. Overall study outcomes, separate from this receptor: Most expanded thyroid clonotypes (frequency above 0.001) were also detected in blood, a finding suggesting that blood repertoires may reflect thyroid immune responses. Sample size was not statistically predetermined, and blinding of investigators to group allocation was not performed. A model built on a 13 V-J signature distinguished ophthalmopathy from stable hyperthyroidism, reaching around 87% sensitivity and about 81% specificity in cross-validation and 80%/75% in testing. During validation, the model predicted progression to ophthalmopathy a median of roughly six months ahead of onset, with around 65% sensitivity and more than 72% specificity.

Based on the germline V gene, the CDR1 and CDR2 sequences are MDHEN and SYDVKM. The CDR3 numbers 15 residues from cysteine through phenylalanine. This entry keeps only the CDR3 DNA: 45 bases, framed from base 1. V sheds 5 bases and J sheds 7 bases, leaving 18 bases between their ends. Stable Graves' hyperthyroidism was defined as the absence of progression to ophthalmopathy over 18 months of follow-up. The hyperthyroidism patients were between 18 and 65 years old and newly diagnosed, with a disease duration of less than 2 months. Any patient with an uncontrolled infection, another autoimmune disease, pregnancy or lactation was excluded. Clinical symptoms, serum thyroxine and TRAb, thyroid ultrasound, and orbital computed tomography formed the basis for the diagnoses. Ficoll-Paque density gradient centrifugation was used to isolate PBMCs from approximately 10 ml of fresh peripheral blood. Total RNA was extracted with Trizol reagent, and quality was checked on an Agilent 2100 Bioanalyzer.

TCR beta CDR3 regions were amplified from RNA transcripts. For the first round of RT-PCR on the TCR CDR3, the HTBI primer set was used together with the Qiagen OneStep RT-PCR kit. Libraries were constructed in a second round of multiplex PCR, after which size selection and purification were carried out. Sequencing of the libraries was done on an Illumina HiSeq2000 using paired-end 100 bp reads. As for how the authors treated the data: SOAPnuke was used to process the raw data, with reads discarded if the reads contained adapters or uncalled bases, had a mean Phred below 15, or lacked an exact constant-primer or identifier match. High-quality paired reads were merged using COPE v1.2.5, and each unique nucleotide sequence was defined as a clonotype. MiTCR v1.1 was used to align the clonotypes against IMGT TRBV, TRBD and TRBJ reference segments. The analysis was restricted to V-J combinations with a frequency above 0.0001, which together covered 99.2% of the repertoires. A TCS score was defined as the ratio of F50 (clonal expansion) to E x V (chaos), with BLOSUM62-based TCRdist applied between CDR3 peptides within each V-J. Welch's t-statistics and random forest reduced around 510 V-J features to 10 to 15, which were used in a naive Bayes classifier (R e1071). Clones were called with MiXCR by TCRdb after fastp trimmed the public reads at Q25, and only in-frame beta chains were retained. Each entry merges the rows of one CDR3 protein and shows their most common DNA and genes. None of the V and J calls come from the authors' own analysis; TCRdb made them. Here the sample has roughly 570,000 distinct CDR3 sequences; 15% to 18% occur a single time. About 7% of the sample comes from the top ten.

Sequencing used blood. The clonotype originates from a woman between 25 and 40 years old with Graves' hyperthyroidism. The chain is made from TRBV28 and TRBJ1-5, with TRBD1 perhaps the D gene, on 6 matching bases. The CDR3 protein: CASSPRDIRGQPQHF. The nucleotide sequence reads TGTGCCAGCAGTCCCCGGGACATACGAGGCCAGCCCCAGCATTTT.